The clone carrying this TCR beta chain was observed once. Methods used by the authors: Amplification of reference gene primers provided the estimated nucleated cell counts. Repertoires were generated with immunoSEQ multiplex PCR, while TCRdb's copy carries only in-frame clones and drops some. For V, J and clone size, that table is used; D and trimming come from the DNA. The sample yields under 500,000 clones, 85% to 90% seen once. V lost 5 bases and J 0 bases, leaving 10 bases between the germline ends. The germline V gene has CDR1 SGHVS and CDR2 FQNEAQ. CDR3 length equals 15 residues. The data stem from a study of blood T cell repertoires in COVID-19. Overall study context: Both acute and convalescent COVID-19 samples were obtained from the United States, Italy and Spain. The analysed material was cDNA or gDNA that came from T cells, B-cell-depleted T cells, or PBMCs.

The TCR originated in a woman aged 30 to 39 with acute or convalescent COVID-19. Sequencing used peripheral blood. This chain connects TRBV7-8 to TRBJ1-4; TRBD1 is a possible D gene (5 bases). In nucleotides, the CDR3 is TGTGCCAGCAGCGAAGGGGTTGCAACTAATGAAAAACTGTTTTTT. Its translation: CASSEGVATNEKLFF.